The present T cell receptor (beta chain) was sequenced within a study of T cell repertoires in cytomegalovirus infection (dated by TCRdb to 2018 to 2020). Regarding the study in general: Because public TCR beta signatures pointed to carriage of CMV infection together with the matching HLA type, the HLA type of each donor mattered for the analysis. Overall study results and their limits: The ex vivo response was dominated by HLA-C-restricted CMV-specific TCR beta clonotypes, which also provided the single most frequent clonotype in two of eight donors. In both this cohort and an independent cohort of more than 350 donors, the cumulative frequency of public TCR beta family members distinguished carriers of CMV infection plus the relevant HLA type.

There are many counts of this clonotype. This clone's antigen is unknown. No much larger clone is present one base from it, and per-base qualities are unavailable. TCRdb names Illumina HiSeq 1500 as the instrument used. The raw public reads went through TCRdb reprocessing: fastp at Q25, MiXCR clone calling, in-frame beta chains kept. All rows with the same CDR3 protein become a single entry with the most common DNA and genes. This sample holds approximately 500,000 distinct CDR3 sequences; approximately 16% were observed only once. The ten largest make up about 24% of the sample. CDR1 SEHNR and CDR2 FQNEAQ were looked up in the germline V gene (reference sequence). The junction shows trimming of 4 bases on V and 3 bases on J, plus 12 bases between the germline ends. From the cysteine through the phenylalanine, the CDR3 covers 14 amino acids. The kept DNA is CDR3 alone, 42 bases in frame from the first base.

Material: CD8+ T cells from PBMCs. The TCR comes from a human donor in good health (CMV status not recorded). Some clones in this sample may be carry-over from other donors' samples. Rearrangement joined TRBV7-9 to TRBJ1-1, with an unclear D gene assignment. The sequenced DNA is TGTGCCAGCAGCTCCGGGGTCTTATACACTGAAGCTTTCTTT. It translates to CASSSGVLYTEAFF. The full variable domain, with segments outside the CDR3 supplied by the reference TRBV7-9 and TRBJ1-1 proteins, appears as DTGVSQNPRHKITKRGQNVTFRCDPISEHNRLYWYRQTLGQGPEFLTYFQNEAQLEKSRLLSDRFSAERPKGSFSTLEIQRTEQGDSAMYLCASSSGVLYTEAFFGQGTRLTVV.